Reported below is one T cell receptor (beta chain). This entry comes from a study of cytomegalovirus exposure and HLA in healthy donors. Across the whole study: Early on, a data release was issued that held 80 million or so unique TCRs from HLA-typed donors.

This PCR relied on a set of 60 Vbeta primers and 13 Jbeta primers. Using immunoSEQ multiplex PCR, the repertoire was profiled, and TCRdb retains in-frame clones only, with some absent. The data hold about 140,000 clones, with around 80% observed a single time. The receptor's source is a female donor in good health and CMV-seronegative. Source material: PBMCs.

CDR3 sequence reads: CASSLGQTRTGELFF. CDR3 nucleotide sequence: TGCGCCAGCAGCTTGGGGCAGACTAGGACCGGGGAGCTGTTTTTT. The J gene is TRBJ2-2, the V gene TRBV5-1; tentatively, D is TRBD2 (6 bases). Germline CDR1 reads SGHRS; CDR2 reads YFSETQ. The CDR3 contains 15 residues. V was trimmed by 0 bases and J by 5 bases, leaving 11 bases between them.